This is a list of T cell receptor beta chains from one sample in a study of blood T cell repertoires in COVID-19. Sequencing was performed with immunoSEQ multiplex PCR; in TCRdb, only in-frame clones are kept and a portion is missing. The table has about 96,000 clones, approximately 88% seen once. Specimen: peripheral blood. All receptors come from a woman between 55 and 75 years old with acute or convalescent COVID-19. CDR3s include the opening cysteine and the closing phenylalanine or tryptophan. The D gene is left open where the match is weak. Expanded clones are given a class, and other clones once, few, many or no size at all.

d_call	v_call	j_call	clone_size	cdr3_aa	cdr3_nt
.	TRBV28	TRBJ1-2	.	CASSLGGEFSYGYTF	TGTGCCAGCAGTTTAGGGGGCGAGTTTAGCTATGGCTACACCTTC
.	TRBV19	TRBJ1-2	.	CASSFFGDGYTF	TGTGCCAGTTCCTTCTTCGGGGATGGCTACACCTTC
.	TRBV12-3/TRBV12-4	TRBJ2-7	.	CASSRQADYEQYF	TGTGCCAGCAGTAGACAGGCTGACTACGAGCAGTACTTC
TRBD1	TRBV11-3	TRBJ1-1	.	CASSPGTAEGTEAFF	TGTGCCAGCAGCCCGGGGACAGCCGAGGGGACTGAAGCTTTCTTT
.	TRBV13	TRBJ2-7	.	CASSPQRDSSYEQYF	TGTGCCAGCAGCCCCCAAAGGGACTCGAGCTACGAGCAGTACTTC
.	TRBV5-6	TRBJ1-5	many	CAPAGRDNQPQHF	TGTGCCCCCGCGGGGAGGGACAATCAGCCCCAGCATTTT
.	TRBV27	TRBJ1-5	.	CASSLRLGGRRNSNQPQHF	TGTGCCAGCAGTTTAAGATTGGGTGGCCGGAGAAATAGCAATCAGCCCCAGCATTTT
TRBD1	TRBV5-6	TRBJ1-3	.	CASSPPRDSYSGNTIYF	TGTGCCAGCAGCCCCCCCCGGGACAGCTACTCTGGAAACACCATATATTTT
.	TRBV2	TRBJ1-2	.	CASTRDRSYYGYTF	TGTGCCAGCACTCGCGACAGGTCGTACTATGGCTACACCTTC
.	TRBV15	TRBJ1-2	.	CATSRDITIYGYTF	TGTGCCACCAGCAGAGATATCACAATCTATGGCTACACCTTC
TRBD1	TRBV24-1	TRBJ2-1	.	CATSVDRGPYNEQFF	TGTGCCACCAGTGTGGACAGGGGGCCCTACAATGAGCAGTTCTTC
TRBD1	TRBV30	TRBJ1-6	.	CASGQGVSPLHF	TGTGCCTCGGGACAGGGGGTTTCACCCCTCCACTTT
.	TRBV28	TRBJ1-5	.	CASSPNSNQPQHF	TGTGCCAGCAGCCCTAATAGCAATCAGCCCCAGCATTTT
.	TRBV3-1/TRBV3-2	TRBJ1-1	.	CASSPLGGSNTEAFF	TGTGCCAGCAGCCCCTTGGGGGGTTCGAACACTGAAGCTTTCTTT
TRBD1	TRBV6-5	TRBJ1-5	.	CASSSYRGEPQHF	TGTGCCAGCAGTTCGTACAGGGGTGAGCCCCAGCATTTT
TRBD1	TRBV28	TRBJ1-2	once	CASLGTGRGYTF	TGTGCCAGTCTAGGGACAGGGCGCGGCTACACCTTC
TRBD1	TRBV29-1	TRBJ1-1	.	CSTGDRGLGTEAFF	TGCAGCACTGGGGACAGGGGGCTTGGAACTGAAGCTTTCTTT
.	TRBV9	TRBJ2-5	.	CASSPRLFQETQYF	TGTGCCAGCAGCCCTCGACTGTTCCAAGAGACCCAGTACTTC
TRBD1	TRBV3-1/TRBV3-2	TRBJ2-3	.	CASSQDAGQGLGTDTQYF	TGTGCCAGCAGCCAAGATGCGGGACAGGGGTTGGGCACAGATACGCAGTATTTT
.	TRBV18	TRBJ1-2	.	CASSPIQGPYGYTF	TGTGCCAGCTCACCCATACAGGGACCCTATGGCTACACCTTC
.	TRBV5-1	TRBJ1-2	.	CASSPGGYGYTF	TGCGCCAGCAGCCCGGGGGGGTATGGCTACACCTTC
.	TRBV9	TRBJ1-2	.	CASSVEETGAFNGYTF	TGTGCCAGCAGCGTAGAAGAGACAGGAGCTTTTAATGGCTACACCTTC
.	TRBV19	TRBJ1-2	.	CASSILALADYGYTF	TGTGCCAGTAGTATACTGGCGCTAGCAGACTATGGCTACACCTTC
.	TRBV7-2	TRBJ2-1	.	CASRSNSVDEQFF	TGTGCCAGCAGGAGCAATAGTGTGGATGAGCAGTTCTTC
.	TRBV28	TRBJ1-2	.	CASSLAQGSYGYTF	TGTGCCAGCAGTTTAGCTCAGGGCTCATATGGCTACACCTTC
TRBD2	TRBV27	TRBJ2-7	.	CASSLFPRRIAGDPYEQYF	TGTGCCAGCAGTTTATTCCCCCGTCGGATAGCGGGGGACCCCTACGAGCAGTACTTC
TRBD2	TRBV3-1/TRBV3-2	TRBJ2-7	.	CASSPFFSGGESSYEQYF	TGTGCCAGCAGCCCCTTTTTTAGCGGGGGGGAGAGCTCCTACGAGCAGTACTTC
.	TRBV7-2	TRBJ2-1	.	CASSLDPGNYNEQFF	TGTGCCAGCAGCTTAGATCCGGGTAACTACAATGAGCAGTTCTTC
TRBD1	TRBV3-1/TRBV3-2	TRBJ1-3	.	CASSRQGLGSGNTIYF	TGTGCCAGCAGCCGACAGGGACTGGGATCTGGAAACACCATATATTTT
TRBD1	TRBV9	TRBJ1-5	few	CASSAGGYQPQHF	TGTGCCAGCAGCGCAGGGGGCTATCAGCCCCAGCATTTT
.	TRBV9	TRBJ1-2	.	CASSAYRNQGSYGYTF	TGTGCCAGCAGCGCTTACCGGAATCAGGGAAGTTATGGCTACACCTTC
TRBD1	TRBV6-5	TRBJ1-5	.	CASSTGGQSNQPQHF	TGTGCCAGCAGTACAGGGGGCCAGAGCAATCAGCCCCAGCATTTT
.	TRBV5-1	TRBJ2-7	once	CASSPRQASYEQYF	TGCGCCAGCAGCCCAAGACAGGCCTCCTACGAGCAGTACTTC
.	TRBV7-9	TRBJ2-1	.	CASSRTVNEQFF	TGTGCCAGCAGCCGGACAGTCAATGAGCAGTTCTTC
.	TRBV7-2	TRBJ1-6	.	CASSLTLGGYNSPLHF	TGTGCCAGCAGCTTGACTCTCGGGGGGTATAATTCACCCCTCCACTTT
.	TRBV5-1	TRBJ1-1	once	CASSLNVQGPNTEAFF	TGCGCCAGCAGCTTAAACGTACAGGGCCCGAACACTGAAGCTTTCTTT
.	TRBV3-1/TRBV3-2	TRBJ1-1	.	CASSQPSPGGSTEAFF	TGTGCCAGCAGTCAACCCAGCCCGGGCGGGAGCACTGAAGCTTTCTTT
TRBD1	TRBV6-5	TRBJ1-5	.	CASRRTGDNQPQHF	TGTGCCAGCAGGCGTACAGGGGACAATCAGCCCCAGCATTTT
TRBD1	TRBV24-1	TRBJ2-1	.	CATSDLQRWTGPNSSYNEQFF	TGTGCCACCAGTGATTTGCAAAGGTGGACAGGCCCGAACAGCTCCTACAATGAGCAGTTCTTC
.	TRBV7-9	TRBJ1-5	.	CASSLGPPNQPQHF	TGTGCCAGCAGCTTAGGGCCCCCCAATCAGCCCCAGCATTTT
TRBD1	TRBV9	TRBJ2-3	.	CASSPKGQGGADTQYF	TGTGCCAGCAGCCCCAAGGGACAGGGTGGGGCAGATACGCAGTATTTT
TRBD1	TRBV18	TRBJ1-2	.	CASSPSPGRTGGYDGYTF	TGTGCCAGCTCACCCTCACCAGGACGGACAGGGGGCTACGATGGCTACACCTTC
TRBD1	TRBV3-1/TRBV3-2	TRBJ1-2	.	CASSQEVGTGLGGYTF	TGTGCCAGCAGCCAAGAAGTTGGGACAGGTCTTGGTGGCTACACCTTC
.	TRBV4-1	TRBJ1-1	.	CASSQLQGWGHTEAFF	TGCGCCAGCAGCCAACTACAGGGCTGGGGGCACACTGAAGCTTTCTTT
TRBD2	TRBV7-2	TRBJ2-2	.	CASSLVGAGGPVNTGELFF	TGTGCCAGCAGCTTAGTTGGGGCGGGAGGCCCCGTGAACACCGGGGAGCTGTTTTTT
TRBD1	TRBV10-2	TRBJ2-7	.	CASSLTGYEQYF	TGCGCCAGCAGTCTGACAGGGTACGAGCAGTACTTC
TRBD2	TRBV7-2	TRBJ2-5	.	CASSWASGSQETQYF	TGTGCCAGCAGCTGGGCTAGCGGGTCCCAAGAGACCCAGTACTTC
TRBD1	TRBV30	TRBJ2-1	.	CAWSVTGGMVQFF	TGTGCCTGGAGTGTAACAGGGGGTATGGTGCAGTTCTTC
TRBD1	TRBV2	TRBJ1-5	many	CASSAQGSNQPQHF	TGTGCCAGCAGTGCACAGGGGAGCAATCAGCCCCAGCATTTT
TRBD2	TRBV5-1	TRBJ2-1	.	CASSLPSGGADEQFF	TGCGCCAGCAGCTTGCCTAGCGGGGGGGCGGATGAGCAGTTCTTC
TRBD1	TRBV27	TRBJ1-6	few	CASSPRQGDNSPLHF	TGTGCCAGCAGTCCCCGACAGGGGGACAATTCACCCCTCCACTTT
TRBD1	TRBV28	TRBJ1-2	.	CASSSGTGVYGYTF	TGTGCCAGCAGTTCAGGGACAGGGGTCTATGGCTACACCTTC
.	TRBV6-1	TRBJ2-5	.	CASSEIAGPETQYF	TGTGCCAGCAGTGAAATCGCGGGGCCTGAGACCCAGTACTTC
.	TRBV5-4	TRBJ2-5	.	CASSYGPDGGTQYF	TGTGCCAGCAGCTACGGTCCCGACGGGGGTACCCAGTACTTC
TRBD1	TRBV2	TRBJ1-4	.	CASRGTVNIPEKLFF	TGTGCCAGCAGAGGGACAGTCAATATCCCTGAAAAACTGTTTTTT
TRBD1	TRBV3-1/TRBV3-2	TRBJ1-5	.	CASSQASGPTGSQPQHF	TGTGCCAGCAGCCAAGCCTCAGGCCCGACAGGGAGTCAGCCCCAGCATTTT
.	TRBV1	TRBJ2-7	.	CTSSLPLGPWTTYEQYF	TGCACCAGCAGCCTTCCCCTCGGGCCTTGGACAACCTACGAGCAGTACTTC
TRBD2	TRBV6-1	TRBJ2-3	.	CASSEVAGGSTDTQYF	TGTGCCAGCAGTGAGGTAGCGGGGGGCAGCACAGATACGCAGTATTTT
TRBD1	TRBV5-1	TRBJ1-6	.	CASNGQGPGSPLHF	TGCGCCAGCAACGGACAGGGTCCGGGTTCACCCCTCCACTTT